These 22 T cell receptor beta chains were sequenced from one sample in a study of blood T cell repertoires in COVID-19. Using immunoSEQ multiplex PCR, the repertoire was profiled, and TCRdb retains in-frame clones only, with some absent. The table shows approximately 400,000 clones, with roughly 86% occurring only once. The sequenced sample was PBMCs or T cells enriched from blood (not recorded which). Every receptor here comes from a man aged 25 to 40 who had recovered from COVID-19.

V is TRBV7-2 and J is TRBJ1-2; D may be TRBD1 (6 bases). Trimming shortened V by 0 bases and J by 4 bases, and 6 bases separated the two germline ends. This CDR3 is 13 amino acids long. The germline CDR1 and CDR2 sequences are SGHTA and FQGNSA. CDR3 sequence: CASSLAGGYGYTF. CDR3 nucleotides: TGTGCCAGCAGCTTAGCAGGGGGCTATGGCTACACCTTC.

This chain joins TRBV5-1 and TRBJ2-7, with a tentative D call TRBD1 (6 bases). Trimming pared 3 bases from V and 4 bases from J, leaving 17 bases between. The CDR3 is made up of 15 amino acids. Per the germline V gene, CDR1 is SGHRS and CDR2 is YFSETQ. This CDR3 reads CASSSSGQGSYEQYF. The CDR3 DNA reads as TGCGCCAGCAGCTCCTCAGGGCAGGGGAGTTACGAGCAGTACTTC.

This clone was detected only once. The chain recombines TRBV4-1 with TRBJ2-2, with D uncertain. Trimming pared 0 bases from V and 4 bases from J, leaving 6 bases between. Germline-derived CDR1 and CDR2 are MGHRA and YSYEKL. There are 14 residues in the CDR3. This chain's CDR3 is CASSQDSSTGELFF. The DNA of the CDR3 is TGCGCCAGCAGCCAAGATTCGAGCACCGGGGAGCTGTTTTTT.

The gene calls are TRBV5-1 and TRBJ1-1; TRBD1 agrees at 7 bases. V was pared by 6 bases and J by 0 bases, with 5 bases of the junction left unmatched. The germline CDR1 and CDR2 sequences are SGHRS and YFSETQ. The CDR3 runs to 14 residues. This CDR3 is CASTSTGMNTEAFF. CDR3 DNA sequence: TGCGCCAGCACTTCGACAGGGATGAACACTGAAGCTTTCTTT.

The sample holds a few counts of this clone. The V call is TRBV12-3 or TRBV12-4, the J call TRBJ2-2; D gene uncertain. This CDR3 region has 11 residues. V lost 7 bases, J lost 4 bases, and 4 bases lay in between. CDR3 loop: CASTLTGELFF. CDR3 nucleotides: TGTGCCAGCACCCTCACCGGGGAGCTGTTTTTT.

The chain is built from TRBV5-1 and TRBJ1-2; TRBD1 is a possible D gene (6 bases). Germline V CDR1 and CDR2: SGHRS, YFSETQ. V was pared by 4 bases and J by 14 bases, with 21 bases between. The CDR3 runs 13 residues. DNA of the CDR3: TGCGCCAGCAGCCCAGAACAGGGTTTAGCGCGTACCTTC. This encodes CASSPEQGLARTF.

The CDR3 DNA reads as TGCGCCAGCAGTGAGGCGCCGGGGGGGCCTGAGACCCAGTACTTC. Protein product: CASSEAPGGPETQYF. This chain joins TRBV10-1 and TRBJ2-5, with 8 bases fitting TRBD2. Per the germline V gene, CDR1 is WNHNN and CDR2 is SYGVQD (reference sequence). The CDR3 runs 15 residues. The trim removed 2 bases at V and 5 bases at J, leaving 7 bases unmatched.

This chain connects TRBV27 to TRBJ2-1; no clear D gene. The CDR3 spans 14 residues. The germline V and J ends were trimmed by 8 bases and 2 bases, with 13 bases remaining between them. Germline CDR1 MNHEY, CDR2 SMNVEV (reference sequence). CDR3 sequence (DNA): TGTGCCAGCTCCGCCTTCGGAGCCTACAATGAGCAGTTCTTC. It is translated as CASSAFGAYNEQFF.

The CDR3 nucleotides read TGTGCCAGTATCAGGGATAGCAATCAGCCCCAGCATTTT. Its protein is CASIRDSNQPQHF. This chain connects TRBV2 to TRBJ1-5, with TRBD1 as a possible D gene (5 bases). The germline CDR1 and CDR2 sequences are SNHLY and FYNNEI. The CDR3 is 13 amino acids. With 9 bases removed from V and 0 bases from J, the gap between germline ends came to 9 bases.

The chain carries TRBV2 and TRBJ1-6, with D tentatively TRBD1 (6 bases). V was cut by 7 bases and J by 4 bases, with 8 bases left in between. The CDR3 runs to 13 residues. Germline V gene data show CDR1 as SNHLY and CDR2 as FYNNEI. Here the CDR3 DNA reads TGTGCCAGCATTGGACAGTATAATTCACCCCTCCACTTT. Protein sequence: CASIGQYNSPLHF.

Concerning this clone itself: Distinct nucleotide sequences in the sample also encode this CDR3. The V and J genes are TRBV9 and TRBJ2-2; TRBD2 might be the D (5 bases). V was trimmed by 0 bases and J by 0 bases, leaving 9 bases between them. Per the germline V gene, CDR1 is SGDLS and CDR2 is YYNGEE. The CDR3 totals 16 residues. The CDR3, as DNA: TGTGCCAGCAGCGTAGGGGCGGGCCCGAACACCGGGGAGCTGTTTTTT. Amino acids: CASSVGAGPNTGELFF. Looking up the rest from reference TRBV9 and TRBJ2-2 gives the full variable domain: DSGVTQTPKHLITATGQRVTLRCSPRSGDLSVYWYQQSLDQGLQFLIQYYNGEERAKGNILERFSAQQFPDLHSELNLSSLELGDSALYFCASSVGAGPNTGELFFGEGSRLTVL.

The V and J genes are TRBV12-3 or TRBV12-4 and TRBJ1-2, with D unclear. The CDR3 consists of 13 residues. Trimming took 6 bases from V and 1 from J, leaving 9 bases between them. The chain's CDR3 is CASSTGVNYGYTF. In DNA form, the CDR3 reads TGTGCCAGCAGCACGGGAGTTAACTATGGCTACACCTTC.

The chain recombines TRBV4-1 with TRBJ1-5; 7 nucleotides align to TRBD1. In germline, CDR1 is MGHRA, CDR2 YSYEKL. The CDR3 is made up of 14 amino acids. With V trimmed by 3 bases and J by 7 bases, 6 bases remained unmatched. The CDR3 protein is CASSQTGTGQPQHF. In nucleotides, the CDR3 is TGCGCCAGCAGCCAGACAGGGACCGGGCAGCCCCAGCATTTT.

The chain uses TRBV7-3 and TRBJ2-7; no definite D call. The CDR3 loop spans 14 amino acids. V gave up 5 bases and J gave up 1 base, with 12 bases separating them. Germline V gene data show CDR1 as SGHTA and CDR2 as FQGTGA. This CDR3 reads CASSPGGKSYEQYF. DNA of the CDR3: TGTGCCAGCAGCCCCGGCGGCAAATCCTACGAGCAGTACTTC.

The rearrangement uses TRBV12-3 or TRBV12-4 and TRBJ1-5, with TRBD1 as a possible D gene (5 bases). V was clipped by 2 bases and J by 4 bases, with 6 bases between them. The CDR3 runs 13 residues. CDR3 sequence: CASSLKGNQPQHF. CDR3 DNA sequence: TGTGCCAGCAGTTTAAAGGGGAATCAGCCCCAGCATTTT.

The J gene is TRBJ1-2, the V gene TRBV5-5; D gene uncertain. This CDR3 has 13 residues. With 0 bases removed from V and 6 bases from J, the gap between germline ends came to 9 bases. Germline CDR1 reads SGHKS; CDR2 reads YYEKEE (reference sequence). The CDR3, as DNA: TGTGCCAGCAGCTTGGTTATGATAGATGGCTACACCTTC. This sequence encodes CASSLVMIDGYTF.

This chain uses TRBV2 with TRBJ2-1, with 7 bases aligning to TRBD1. Per the germline V gene, CDR1 is SNHLY and CDR2 is FYNNEI. This CDR3 spans 13 amino acids. The V and J ends lost 6 bases and 5 bases, in that order; junction bases with no gene match: 4. The CDR3 region is CASSRDRDNEQFF. CDR3 DNA: TGTGCCAGCAGCCGGGACAGAGACAATGAGCAGTTCTTC.

The chain joins TRBV2 to TRBJ1-1, with D possibly TRBD1 on 5 matching bases. V was cut by 6 bases and J by 0 bases, with 11 bases left in between. This CDR3 is 14 amino acids long. CDR1 SNHLY and CDR2 FYNNEI come from the germline V gene. The CDR3 protein is CASRPNRLNTEAFF. The CDR3 region has the DNA TGTGCCAGCAGGCCGAACAGGTTGAACACTGAAGCTTTCTTT.

The chain recombines TRBV6-5 with TRBJ2-7, with 8 nucleotides matching TRBD2. Trimming took 6 bases from V and 4 from J; bases not matched to a gene: 8. Looked up from germline, CDR1 is MNHEY and CDR2 is SVGAGI. The CDR3 is 14 amino acids. The CDR3 here is CASRLTSGQYEQYF. The CDR3 DNA sequence: TGTGCCAGCAGGTTAACTAGCGGCCAATACGAGCAGTACTTC.

The chain recombines TRBV4-2 with TRBJ1-1, with D perhaps matching TRBD1 (6 bases). Germline CDR1 is LGHNA and CDR2 is YNFKEQ. Trimming removed 3 bases at V and 6 bases at J, with 14 bases between. This CDR3 has 14 residues. This CDR3 is CASSQDYRAAEAFF. CDR3 bases: TGTGCCAGCAGCCAGGATTACAGGGCTGCTGAAGCTTTCTTT.

The chain carries TRBV19 and TRBJ2-3, with TRBD2 identical over 15 bases. With V trimmed by 4 bases and J by 5 bases, 13 bases remained unmatched. Per the germline V gene, CDR1 is LNHDA and CDR2 is SQIVND (reference sequence). The CDR3 contains 19 residues. The CDR3: CASSKGLAGGATKGDTQYF. The CDR3 region has the DNA TGTGCCAGTAGTAAGGGACTAGCGGGGGGCGCTACAAAGGGAGATACGCAGTATTTT.

The chain combines TRBV6-5 with TRBJ2-7; 7 nucleotides line up with TRBD2. This CDR3 has 13 residues. Germline CDR1 is MNHEY and CDR2 is SVGAGI. V lost 2 bases to trimming and J lost 5 bases; unmatched junction nucleotides: 3. This chain's CDR3 is CASSYVSGDEQYF. The DNA for the CDR3 is TGTGCCAGCAGTTACGTCAGCGGGGACGAGCAGTACTTC.